A selection of T cell receptor beta chains follows, all from one sample in a study of control samples from healthy donors and cancer patients. Profiling relied on immunoSEQ multiplex PCR, and the TCRdb table lists in-frame clones only, not all of them. The sample consists of around 81,000 clones, over 85% of them appearing once. Sequenced: blood. These receptors were taken from a woman aged 25-40 years in good health. Each CDR3 is given with its conserved first and last residue. A D gene is named only where the DNA matches it firmly.

v_gene,j_gene,d_gene,CDR3aa,CDR3nt
TRBV21-1,TRBJ2-7,-,CARLVNPGQGASYEQYF,TGTGCCAGACTAGTAAATCCGGGACAGGGGGCATCCTACGAGCAGTACTTC
TRBV20-1,TRBJ1-1,-,CSASRGGTEAFF,TGCAGTGCTAGTCGGGGTGGGACTGAAGCTTTCTTT
TRBV3-1/TRBV3-2,TRBJ1-2,-,CASSTRTRANYGYTF,TGTGCCAGCAGCACACGGACCCGGGCCAACTATGGCTACACCTTC
TRBV14,TRBJ2-2,TRBD2,CASSFLAANTGELFF,TGTGCCAGCAGCTTTCTAGCGGCAAACACCGGGGAGCTGTTTTTT
TRBV15,TRBJ1-4,-,CATSREVRGREKLFF,TGTGCCACCAGCAGAGAAGTCAGGGGCAGGGAAAAACTGTTTTTT
TRBV9,TRBJ2-2,-,CASSVAVGTHTGELFF,TGTGCCAGCAGCGTAGCGGTGGGGACGCACACCGGGGAGCTGTTTTTT
TRBV7-3,TRBJ2-5,-,CASSLNPPGFQETQYF,TGTGCCAGCAGCTTAAATCCCCCGGGCTTCCAAGAGACCCAGTACTTC
TRBV29-1,TRBJ2-3,-,CSVVLSADAQYF,TGCAGCGTTGTTCTTTCGGCCGATGCGCAGTATTTT
TRBV3-1/TRBV3-2,TRBJ1-4,-,CASSQDRAHATNEKLFF,TGTGCCAGCAGCCAAGACAGGGCCCACGCAACTAATGAAAAACTGTTTTTT
TRBV4-1,TRBJ2-1,TRBD2,CASSQPSSGGAVYNEQFF,TGCGCCAGCAGCCAACCGTCTAGCGGGGGGGCGGTTTACAATGAGCAGTTCTTC
TRBV5-1,TRBJ1-2,TRBD1,CASRRQGGGYTF,TGCGCCAGCAGGAGGCAGGGGGGGGGCTACACCTTC
TRBV5-1,TRBJ1-5,-,CASSLDPNQPQHF,TGCGCCAGCAGCTTGGACCCAAATCAGCCCCAGCATTTT
TRBV3-1/TRBV3-2,TRBJ2-3,-,CASSPKAQFITDTQYF,TGTGCCAGCAGCCCAAAAGCACAGTTTATTACAGATACGCAGTATTTT